The present T cell receptor beta chain was sequenced within a study of identical twins. The CDR3 is made up of 14 amino acids. V dropped 0 bases and J dropped 2 bases, with 8 bases sitting between them. Per the germline V gene, CDR1 is ENHRY and CDR2 is SYGVKD. Of note for this clonotype: What it recognizes is unknown.

Findings and caveats of the study: A lower insertion count was a feature of abundant cord blood beta clonotypes, with no such feature in memory repertoires.

TCRdb called the 5' RACE reads again in MiXCR, with one record for every CDR3 protein. The sample includes some 600,000 distinct CDR3 sequences, under 8.5% of them seen just once. This sample also belongs to another study, concerning yellow fever vaccine responses in identical twins.

The rearrangement links TRBV10-3 to TRBJ2-7; the D is unclear. This TCR was sampled from a woman aged 18 to 35 in good health. The sample consisted of PBMCs. The CDR3 nucleotides read TGTGCCATCAGTGAGTCTTCCATTCCCTACGAGCAGTACTTC. It encodes CAISESSIPYEQYF.